This record looks at one T cell receptor beta chain sequence and its context. Its antigen is not known. The data belong to a study of T-cell memory formation after mild COVID-19. The overall study: TCR clusters were largely donor specific. Study-wide results and limits: Balance between CD4 and CD8 was seen in clones contracting day 15 to 85, and a CD4+ lean was seen in later expanders. The study found contracting CD4+ clones mainly in CM and EM and contracting CD8+ clones in EMRA. Cross-reactive memory seemingly joined, as some responding clones were found in pre-infection memory.

The germline V and J ends were trimmed by 1 base and 13 bases, with 11 bases remaining between them. Germline V gene sequence: CDR1 SEHNR, CDR2 FQNEAQ (reference sequence). The CDR3 has 12 amino acids. One entry per CDR3 protein, called by TCRdb with MiXCR from the 5' RACE reads. The sample gives hundreds of thousands of distinct CDR3 sequences, about 20% of which show up once; 7.5% to 9.5% is in the top ten. The sequenced sample consisted of PBMCs or a T cell subset sorted from them (not recorded which). The TCR originated in an adult woman who had mild COVID-19 (a few samples of this study predate the infection). Cell type and time point are not known. J is TRBJ1-5 and V is TRBV7-9; possibly TRBD1 for D (6 bases). The CDR3: CASSLEGVEQHF. DNA for the CDR3: TGTGCCAGCAGCTTAGAGGGGGTAGAACAGCATTTT. The full variable domain, its missing parts supplied by reference TRBV7-9 and TRBJ1-5, is DTGVSQNPRHKITKRGQNVTFRCDPISEHNRLYWYRQTLGQGPEFLTYFQNEAQLEKSRLLSDRFSAERPKGSFSTLEIQRTEQGDSAMYLCASSLEGVEQHFGDGTRLSIL.